This T cell receptor beta chain was profiled in a study of T cell responses to AZD1222 COVID-19 vaccine. V lost 0 bases and J 7 bases, leaving 6 bases between the germline ends. The CDR3 spans 11 residues. Germline V CDR1 and CDR2: GTSNPN, SVGIG (reference sequence). The protocol was immunoSEQ multiplex PCR, while the TCRdb copy is restricted to in-frame clones and leaves out a portion. Altogether about 150,000 clones are present, 90% being singletons, with the ten largest covering approximately 2.9%. Findings and caveats of the study: Vaccine-associated CD4 TCRs spanned spike, dominant at 160-218 and 743-854. White British people made up most donors, females outnumbered males, and clonal diversity was possibly underestimated. Two AZD1222 administrations were followed by greater Spike-specific TCR breadth and depth.

Comment on this clone: What it binds is not known.

This TCR derives from an adult in good health. The gene calls are TRBV30 and TRBJ1-1, with D unclear. The sequenced sample was peripheral blood, obtained on day 0 of AZD1222 vaccination. CDR3 DNA: TGTGCCTGGAGTGTACTCCTTGAAGCTTTCTTT. This codes for CAWSVLLEAFF.